There are many counts of the clone carrying this T cell receptor (beta chain). The antigen remains unidentified. The sample comes from a study of identical twins. Germline values: CDR1 MNHNS, CDR2 SASEGT. The V gene lost 2 bases and the J gene lost 1 base, with 10 bases spanning the gap. The CDR3 contains 15 residues. General study points: Where beta out-of-frame sequences were concerned, excess twin sharing was weaker.

TCRdb re-called the 5' RACE reads through MiXCR, storing one row per CDR3 protein. The table has roughly 500,000 distinct CDR3 sequences, 22% seen once. These data were also reused for a study on T cells expressing NK-cell markers. Turning to that study: In a handful of donors, dominant clonotypes made up roughly 28.3-65% of CD3+CD56-NKG2C+ cells.

The sample was CD4+ T cells sorted from blood. The receptor comes from a woman aged 18-29 years in good health. The gene calls are TRBV6-1 and TRBJ2-3; weak D call: TRBD1 (6 bases). CDR3 amino acids: CASSEYNRGTDTQYF. The CDR3 DNA is TGTGCCAGCAGTGAATACAACAGGGGCACAGATACGCAGTATTTT.